The 25 T cell receptor beta chains below come from one sample, sequenced in a study of blood T cell repertoires in COVID-19. Assay: immunoSEQ multiplex PCR; the TCRdb copy retains only in-frame clones and omits some. The top ten clones hold more than 4% of a sample with 80,000 to 95,000 clones, more than 80% of them seen once. The sequenced sample consisted of peripheral blood. The receptors were sampled from an older man with COVID-19, enrolled during active disease.

This chain connects TRBV7-8 to TRBJ2-7; maybe TRBD1 (5 bases). Between the trimmed V and J ends, which lost 2 bases and 5 bases, there was a span of 7 bases. Germline V lookup: CDR1 SGHVS, CDR2 FQNEAQ. The CDR3 is 12 amino acids. The DNA for the CDR3 is TGTGCCAGCAGCTTATTAGGGGACGAGCAGTACTTC. It translates to CASSLLGDEQYF.

This clone appeared a few times. The V gene is TRBV4-2, the J gene TRBJ1-3, with D perhaps matching TRBD1 (5 bases). Germline values: CDR1 LGHNA, CDR2 YNFKEQ. V was clipped by 0 bases and J by 1 base, with 13 bases between them. The CDR3 runs to 17 residues. CDR3 coding DNA: TGTGCCAGCAGCCAAGATGCGGGGCCCCAGTCTGGAAACACCATATATTTT. Amino acids: CASSQDAGPQSGNTIYF.

The CDR3 region is CATSDSAQGANTDTQYF. CDR3 bases: TGTGCCACCAGTGACTCGGCACAGGGGGCGAACACAGATACGCAGTATTTT. The rearrangement uses TRBV24-1 and TRBJ2-3; 9 bases line up with TRBD1. Per germline, CDR1 KGHDR and CDR2 SFDVKD. CDR3 length: 17 amino acids. V lost 4 bases, J lost 2 bases, and 9 bases stayed unmatched.

V usage is TRBV4-1 and J usage is TRBJ1-5, with TRBD1 as a possible D gene (5 bases). CDR1 is MGHRA, CDR2 YSYEKL, per germline. The CDR3 loop spans 20 amino acids. V lost 0 bases, J lost 1 base, and 22 bases lay in between. The CDR3 loop is CASSQDRGWHWDGSNQPQHF. The CDR3 nucleotides are TGCGCCAGCAGCCAAGATCGGGGGTGGCACTGGGACGGGAGCAATCAGCCCCAGCATTTT.

V is TRBV5-4 and J is TRBJ1-1, with D perhaps matching TRBD1 (6 bases). Germline values: CDR1 SGHNT, CDR2 YYREEE (reference sequence). V was clipped by 0 bases and J by 2 bases, with 11 bases between them. The CDR3 is 15 residues long. The CDR3 nucleotides are TGTGCCAGCAGCTTGGGTCCAGGGGTCAACACTGAAGCTTTCTTT. Translated: CASSLGPGVNTEAFF. Full variable domain (remainder filled in from reference TRBV5-4 and TRBJ1-1): ETGVTQSPTHLIKTRGQQVTLRCSSQSGHNTVSWYQQALGQGPQFIFQYYREEENGRGNFPPRFSGLQFPNYSSELNVNALELDDSALYLCASSLGPGVNTEAFFGQGTRLTVV.

CDR3 nucleotides: TGTGCCAGCAGCTTAGCTCGAGGGGAGACCCAGTACTTC. Encoded protein: CASSLARGETQYF. The chain has TRBV11-2 and TRBJ2-5; D may be TRBD2 (5 bases). V was cut by 1 base and J by 5 bases, with 8 bases left in between. The germline CDR1 and CDR2 sequences are SGHAT and FQNNGV. The CDR3 loop spans 13 amino acids.

The chain combines TRBV5-1 with TRBJ2-1; TRBD1 is a possible D gene (6 bases). Deletions cut 1 base from V and 2 bases from J, with 13 bases between. The CDR3 contains 16 residues. CDR1 is SGHRS, CDR2 YFSETQ, per germline. This CDR3 reads CASSLPGGGPYNEQFF. The CDR3 nucleotides are TGCGCCAGCAGCTTGCCGGGTGGGGGCCCCTACAATGAGCAGTTCTTC.

V is TRBV29-1 and J is TRBJ1-2; perhaps TRBD1 as D (6 bases). Germline lookup yields CDR1 SQVTM and CDR2 ANQGSEA. The CDR3 runs to 14 residues. The V gene lost 2 bases and the J gene lost 4 bases, with 14 bases spanning the gap. The CDR3 loop is CSVELRGGAYGYTF. As DNA, the CDR3 is TGCAGCGTTGAACTTAGGGGGGGGGCCTATGGCTACACCTTC.

This sequence joins TRBV6-6 and TRBJ2-3; D unclear. Per germline, CDR1 MNHNY and CDR2 SVGAGI (reference sequence). The CDR3 consists of 15 residues. V shed 0 bases and J shed 2 bases, with 9 bases lying between them. CDR3 sequence (DNA): TGTGCCAGCAGTTACTCGGGCTATAACACAGATACGCAGTATTTT. Its translation: CASSYSGYNTDTQYF.

This chain joins TRBV5-4 and TRBJ2-7; 9 positions match TRBD1. The CDR3 is 14 residues long. The V segment lost 4 bases and the J segment 7 bases; nucleotides outside the gene matches: 9. In germline, CDR1 is SGHNT, CDR2 YYREEE (reference sequence). Here the CDR3 reads CASSPDRGGGEQYF. As DNA, the CDR3 is TGTGCCAGCAGCCCGGACAGGGGCGGCGGGGAGCAGTACTTC.

This clone was counted at least ten times. V gene TRBV2 combines with J gene TRBJ2-3; 12 bases map to TRBD2. This CDR3 region has 13 residues. V was pared by 2 bases and J by 9 bases, with 0 bases of the junction left unmatched. Germline CDR1 SNHLY, CDR2 FYNNEI. The CDR3 reads CASSELAGGTQYF. DNA for the CDR3: TGTGCCAGCAGTGAACTAGCGGGAGGGACGCAGTATTTT.

This clone came up once. The chain links TRBV4-3 to TRBJ1-6; D perhaps matches TRBD1 (5 bases). Between the trimmed V and J ends, which lost 0 bases and 10 bases, there was a span of 19 bases. The CDR3 runs 17 residues. Germline CDR1 reads LGHNA; CDR2 reads YSLEER. The CDR3 loop is CASSQETGPTLGSPLHF. The CDR3 region has the DNA TGCGCCAGCAGCCAAGAAACAGGCCCCACCTTAGGATCACCCCTCCACTTT.

In nucleotides, the CDR3 is TGTGCCTGGATGACCGGGACAGCGTATGAAAAACTGTTTTTT. This encodes CAWMTGTAYEKLFF. V is TRBV30 and J is TRBJ1-4, with 7 bases fitting TRBD1. V gave up 4 bases and J gave up 6 bases; unmatched junction bases: 8. The CDR3 spans 14 residues. The germline V gene has CDR1 GTSNPN and CDR2 SVGIG (reference sequence).

The CDR3 nucleotides read TGTGCCAGCAGTTTAGGGACAGGGGGAACAAAATTCACTGGGAAATCCCCCACCCTCCACTTT. It yields the protein CASSLGTGGTKFTGKSPTLHF. The chain combines TRBV28 with TRBJ1-6; TRBD1 matches 11 bases. With 2 bases clipped from V and 14 bases from J, the junction kept 26 bases outside the gene matches. Germline values: CDR1 MDHEN, CDR2 SYDVKM. CDR3 length equals 21 residues.

V gene TRBV3-1 (or the pseudogene TRBV3-2) combines with J gene TRBJ2-7; 9 bases are a match to TRBD1. Germline V gene lookup returns CDR1 LGHDT and CDR2 YNNKEL (reference sequence). The J segment lost 2 bases and the V segment lost 5 bases, leaving 4 bases of the junction unmatched. This CDR3 comprises 14 residues. CDR3 sequence: CASSTRQGAYEQYF. CDR3 DNA sequence: TGTGCCAGCAGCACCAGACAGGGGGCCTACGAGCAGTACTTC.

The chain employs TRBV24-1 and TRBJ2-1, with 9 bases aligning to TRBD2. Germline V gene data show CDR1 as KGHDR and CDR2 as SFDVKD. This CDR3 contains 13 residues. Unmatched junction bases numbered 7, after V lost 7 bases and J lost 10 bases. Here the CDR3 reads CATRRGLAGEQFF. The DNA for the CDR3 is TGTGCCACCAGAAGAGGGCTAGCGGGAGAGCAGTTCTTC.

The chain is built from TRBV12-3 or TRBV12-4 and TRBJ1-3, with 8 bases identical to TRBD1. The V segment lost 5 bases and the J segment 5 bases; nucleotides outside the gene matches: 2. CDR3 length: 13 residues. The CDR3: CASSGQGRNTIYF. In nucleotides, the CDR3 is TGTGCCAGCAGTGGACAGGGCAGAAACACCATATATTTT.

This clone occurred a few times. The chain combines TRBV5-1 with TRBJ2-1, with TRBD2 matching over 8 bases. CDR1 is SGHRS, CDR2 YFSETQ, per germline. The CDR3 extends over 16 amino acids. Trimming at V came to 0 bases and at J to 3 bases, leaving 5 bases not matched to a gene. CDR3 nucleotide sequence: TGCGCCAGCAGCTTGGAGGGTAGCGGGATCTACAATGAGCAGTTCTTC. It encodes CASSLEGSGIYNEQFF.

The rearrangement uses TRBV5-1 and TRBJ2-7; TRBD2 matches at 8 bases. The CDR3 runs 14 residues. CDR1 SGHRS and CDR2 YFSETQ come from the germline V gene. V dropped 3 bases and J dropped 3; count of bases not matched to a gene: 5. CDR3 protein: CASSYDGGDYEQYF. As DNA, the CDR3 is TGCGCCAGCAGCTATGACGGGGGGGACTACGAGCAGTACTTC.

The chain uses TRBV6-6 and TRBJ2-5, with D perhaps matching TRBD2 (6 bases). V dropped 3 bases and J dropped 4 bases, with 12 bases sitting between them. CDR1 is MNHNY, CDR2 SVGAGI, per germline (reference sequence). The CDR3 spans 14 residues. The CDR3 here is CASSYRSGGETQYF. The CDR3 coding sequence is TGTGCCAGCAGTTATCGGTCCGGGGGAGAGACCCAGTACTTC.

The J gene is TRBJ2-7, the V gene TRBV10-3; TRBD2 agrees at 9 bases. Trimming at V came to 3 bases and at J to 4 bases, leaving 7 bases not matched to a gene. Germline CDR1 is ENHRY and CDR2 is SYGVKD. The CDR3 is 15 amino acids. CDR3 protein: CAISEGAGGRYEQYF. In DNA form, the CDR3 reads TGTGCCATCAGTGAAGGAGCGGGAGGCCGATACGAGCAGTACTTC.

The rearrangement joins TRBV29-1 to TRBJ2-1, with D possibly matching TRBD1 (5 bases). Germline-derived CDR1 and CDR2 are SQVTM and ANQGSEA. This CDR3 comprises 15 residues. With 5 bases removed from V and 0 bases from J, the gap between germline ends came to 14 bases. CDR3 loop: CSVNKGSSSYNEQFF. The CDR3, as DNA: TGCAGCGTTAATAAGGGGTCGAGCTCCTACAATGAGCAGTTCTTC.

This sequence joins TRBV7-2 and TRBJ2-3; D is possibly TRBD2 (5 bases). V was pared by 2 bases and J by 4 bases, with 13 bases between. This CDR3 contains 15 residues. Germline CDR1 SGHTA, CDR2 FQGNSA. CDR3 amino acids: CASSLNVGVPDTQYF. CDR3 in DNA: TGTGCCAGCAGCTTAAACGTCGGGGTTCCAGATACGCAGTATTTT. Looking up the rest from reference TRBV7-2 and TRBJ2-3 gives the full variable domain: GAGVSQSPSNKVTEKGKDVELRCDPISGHTALYWYRQSLGQGLEFLIYFQGNSAPDKSGLPSDRFSAERTGGSVSTLTIQRTQQEDSAVYLCASSLNVGVPDTQYFGPGTRLTVL.

This clone was seen only once. The CDR3 region is CASSVPGYSTDTQYF. The CDR3 DNA follows: TGTGCCAGTAGTGTCCCAGGGTATTCTACAGATACGCAGTATTTT. The chain recombines TRBV19 with TRBJ2-3; tentatively, D is TRBD1 (5 bases). The CDR3 contains 15 residues. Looked up from germline, CDR1 is LNHDA and CDR2 is SQIVND (reference sequence). Deletions cut 5 bases from V and 3 bases from J, with 15 bases between. The entire variable domain, with the rest obtained from reference TRBV19 and TRBJ2-3, is as follows: DGGITQSPKYLFRKEGQNVTLSCEQNLNHDAMYWYRQDPGQGLRLIYYSQIVNDFQKGDIAEGYSVSREKKESFPLTVTSAQKNPTAFYLCASSVPGYSTDTQYFGPGTRLTVL.

The DNA of the CDR3 is TGTGCCAGCAGTCTATCCGGGACTAGCGGGGGCCTACGTTACAATGAGCAGTTCTTC. Translating gives CASSLSGTSGGLRYNEQFF. V usage is TRBV7-2 and J usage is TRBJ2-1, with 14 bases that match TRBD2. This CDR3 is 19 amino acids long. J gave up 4 bases and V 6 bases, and 14 bases lay outside the gene matches. CDR1 and CDR2 from the germline V gene are SGHTA and FQGNSA.